These 14 T cell receptor beta chains came from one sample sequenced in a study of somatic mutations in cytotoxic T cells in rheumatoid arthritis (dated by TCRdb to 2016 to 2017). The protocol used for the library was the immunoSEQ multiplex PCR assay. TCRdb's version of the immuneACCESS table is confined to in-frame rearrangements and falls short of the full clone set. An unresolved V gene accounts for under half of the shortfall where checked; the remainder is of unknown origin. For this sample there are approximately 23,000 clones; more than 65% appear just once. The ten top clones hold about 11% of the sample. The specimen was CD8+ T cells sorted from blood. Receptors originate from an adult with rheumatoid arthritis.

The table lists this clone with a few counts. V usage is TRBV11-3 and J usage is TRBJ1-2; the D is unclear. Trimming stripped 6 bases from V and 7 bases from J, with 15 bases between. The CDR3 loop spans 13 amino acids. Germline CDR1 SGHNT, CDR2 YENEEA. CDR3 region: CASRSHARGGYTF. The CDR3 coding sequence is TGTGCCAGCAGATCTCACGCCCGGGGTGGCTACACCTTC.

This rearrangement joins TRBV29-1 to TRBJ2-1; the match to TRBD2 covers 10 bases. This CDR3 is 15 amino acids long. The germline gives CDR1 SQVTM, CDR2 ANQGSEA. J lost 6 bases, V lost 1 base, and 6 bases had no gene match. CDR3 sequence: CSVEAAGGLANEQFF. The CDR3 region has the DNA TGCAGCGTTGAAGCAGCGGGAGGGTTAGCCAATGAGCAGTTCTTC.

The rearrangement uses TRBV15 and TRBJ2-1; 7 bases line up with TRBD2. The germline V gene has CDR1 LNHNV and CDR2 YYDKDF (reference sequence). The CDR3 loop spans 14 amino acids. With V trimmed by 6 bases and J by 9 bases, 11 bases remained unmatched. CDR3 DNA sequence: TGTGCCACCAGTTTTGCGGGAGAAGAAGGTGAGCAGTTCTTC. Protein product: CATSFAGEEGEQFF.

The chain has TRBV4-3 and TRBJ2-7, with D tentatively TRBD1 (6 bases). This CDR3 has 14 amino acids. Trimming took off 2 bases at V and 2 bases at J, with 10 bases between the two ends. Per germline, CDR1 LGHNA and CDR2 YSLEER. CDR3 bases: TGCGCCAGCAGCCAATTTGGGGGCGCCTACGAGCAGTACTTC. This sequence encodes CASSQFGGAYEQYF.

This chain connects TRBV7-9 to TRBJ2-7; D uncertain. V dropped 5 bases and J dropped 0 bases, with 5 bases sitting between them. The CDR3 runs 12 residues. CDR1 is SEHNR, CDR2 FQNEAQ, per germline (reference sequence). CDR3 in amino acids: CASSLSSYEQYF. CDR3 nucleotide sequence: TGTGCCAGCAGCCTTAGCTCCTACGAGCAGTACTTC.

The genes are TRBV4-3 and TRBJ1-2, with D uncertain. The V and J ends lost 4 bases and 4 bases respectively, with 19 bases between them. Looked up from germline, CDR1 is LGHNA and CDR2 is YSLEER. The CDR3 has 16 residues. In nucleotides, the CDR3 is TGCGCCAGCAGCCCTAGCACAGCCCCGCCCGTCTATGGCTACACCTTC. Its translation: CASSPSTAPPVYGYTF.

The V call is TRBV5-6, the J call TRBJ1-1, with D tentatively TRBD1 (5 bases). The germline CDR1 and CDR2 sequences are SGHDT and YYEEEE. This CDR3 spans 13 amino acids. V shed 2 bases and J shed 1 base, with 6 bases lying between them. This CDR3 reads CASSFGQNTEAFF. The DNA for the CDR3 is TGTGCCAGCAGCTTCGGACAGAACACTGAAGCTTTCTTT.

This clone has just one count. The chain combines TRBV4-2 with TRBJ2-3; 15 positions agree with TRBD2. J gave up 2 bases and V 4 bases, and 7 bases lay outside the gene matches. The CDR3 extends over 18 amino acids. Germline CDR1 LGHNA, CDR2 YNFKEQ. CDR3 amino acids: CASSPGLAGGPVTDTQYF. CDR3 in DNA: TGTGCCAGCAGCCCTGGACTAGCGGGGGGGCCGGTCACAGATACGCAGTATTTT.

The chain is built from TRBV4-3 and TRBJ1-2; D gene unclear. There are 12 residues in the CDR3. Trimming took 1 base from V and 10 from J, leaving 10 bases between them. Germline V gene data show CDR1 as LGHNA and CDR2 as YSLEER. The CDR3 loop is CASSQGARDYTF. In nucleotides, the CDR3 is TGCGCCAGCAGCCAAGGAGCTAGGGACTACACCTTC.

The V call is TRBV5-1, the J call TRBJ2-2, with 8 nucleotides matching TRBD1. The CDR3 runs to 16 residues. Losses at the gene ends were 2 bases for V and 8 bases for J; bases not matched to a gene: 11. Germline V gene data show CDR1 as SGHRS and CDR2 as YFSETQ. The CDR3 DNA sequence: TGCGCCAGCAGCTTAATCGACAGGGGAGCCCGTGGGGAGCTGTTTTTT. Its translation is CASSLIDRGARGELFF.

V gene TRBV29-1 combines with J gene TRBJ2-1; 7 bases are shared with TRBD1. Germline trimming cut 5 bases from V and 8 bases from J; bases unmatched to any gene: 3. CDR3 length: 11 amino acids. The germline CDR1 and CDR2 sequences are SQVTM and ANQGSEA. The CDR3 nucleotides are TGCAGCGTTCCACAGGGGTATGAGCAGTTCTTC. Translating gives CSVPQGYEQFF.

J is TRBJ2-5 and V is TRBV5-1; no clear D gene. CDR3 length equals 11 residues. Germline V gives CDR1 SGHRS, CDR2 YFSETQ. The V and J ends lost 3 bases and 5 bases respectively, with 5 bases between them. The CDR3 region has the DNA TGCGCCAGCAGCTATAGGGAGACCCAGTACTTC. Protein product: CASSYRETQYF.

CDR3 coding DNA: TGTGCCTGGGCAGGTGGGGTGAGCTCCTACAATGAGCAGTTCTTC. It encodes CAWAGGVSSYNEQFF. The V gene is TRBV30, the J gene TRBJ2-1; D is undetermined. V was shortened by 5 bases and J by 0 bases, with 14 bases between the two germline ends. The CDR3 is 15 residues long. Germline values: CDR1 GTSNPN, CDR2 SVGIG (reference sequence).

This chain uses TRBV27 with TRBJ2-2, with D possibly matching TRBD2 (6 bases). Germline CDR1 reads MNHEY; CDR2 reads SMNVEV (reference sequence). The CDR3 contains 15 residues. V shed 4 bases and J shed 2 bases, with 11 bases lying between them. The CDR3 sequence is CASSSWRENTGELFF. The CDR3 DNA follows: TGTGCCAGCAGTTCGTGGCGGGAAAACACCGGGGAGCTGTTTTTT.